What follows are 17 T cell receptor beta chains derived from one specimen sequenced in a study of cytotoxic CD8 clonotypes in ibrutinib-treated CLL. This table comes from immunoSEQ multiplex PCR, and its TCRdb copy is limited to in-frame clones, with some not included. Seen here are about 68,000 clones, roughly two thirds observed once, and the top ten hold around 5.7%. The specimen comprised PBMCs, sampled after 12 months of ibrutinib treatment. These receptors came from a human donor with chronic lymphocytic leukemia.

This chain links TRBV28 with TRBJ1-6; D unresolved. Per germline, CDR1 MDHEN and CDR2 SYDVKM. The CDR3 loop spans 14 amino acids. The V end lost 4 bases, the J end lost 0 bases, and 4 bases lay between the germline ends. CDR3 loop: CASSSSSYNSPLHF. Here the CDR3 DNA reads TGTGCCAGCAGTTCGAGCTCCTATAATTCACCCCTCCACTTT. The whole variable domain, filled in from reference TRBV28 and TRBJ1-6, reads DVKVTQSSRYLVKRTGEKVFLECVQDMDHENMFWYRQDPGLGLRLIYFSYDVKMKEKGDIPEGYSVSREKKERFSLILESASTNQTSMYLCASSSSSYNSPLHFGNGTRLTVT.

The chain links TRBV4-3 to TRBJ2-3, with D possibly matching TRBD2 (5 bases). The CDR3 contains 15 residues. Trimming removed 0 bases from V and 3 bases from J, with 10 bases in between. Germline V lookup: CDR1 LGHNA, CDR2 YSLEER. The DNA of the CDR3 is TGCGCCAGCAGCCAAGATTCGGGGAGTACAGATACGCAGTATTTT. Translating gives CASSQDSGSTDTQYF.

This rearrangement joins TRBV19 to TRBJ2-2; D perhaps matches TRBD2 (6 bases). Trimming stripped 3 bases from V and 6 bases from J, with 11 bases between. Germline V lookup: CDR1 LNHDA, CDR2 SQIVND (reference sequence). CDR3 length: 14 amino acids. The CDR3 DNA reads TGTGCCAGTAGTATTTCAGGGAGGCCCGGGGAGCTGTTTTTT. Its protein product is CASSISGRPGELFF.

The chain has TRBV4-2 and TRBJ1-6; the D is unclear. Trimming shortened V by 1 base and J by 9 bases, and 7 bases separated the two germline ends. This CDR3 spans 13 amino acids. Looked up from germline, CDR1 is LGHNA and CDR2 is YNFKEQ. The CDR3 DNA follows: TGTGCCAGCAGCCAAGGACTTGGTTCACCCCTCCACTTT. It encodes CASSQGLGSPLHF.

The chain links TRBV29-1 to TRBJ2-5; perhaps TRBD2 as D (6 bases). The V gene's germline CDR1 is SQVTM and CDR2 ANQGSEA. V lost 7 bases and J 4 bases, leaving 13 bases between the germline ends. The CDR3 runs 12 residues. The CDR3 region is CSARVGGETQYF. CDR3 in DNA: TGCAGCGCCCGAGTCGGGGGAGAGACCCAGTACTTC.

The chain couples TRBV6-5 to TRBJ1-2; D remains unclear. The V end was cut by 5 bases, the J end by 8 bases, with 12 bases between. Germline lookup yields CDR1 MNHEY and CDR2 SVGAGI. CDR3 length equals 12 residues. The CDR3 sequence: CASSRSGLGYTF. Here the CDR3 DNA reads TGTGCCAGCAGTCGGTCGGGGTTAGGCTACACCTTC.

Notes on this clone: Other DNA sequences in this specimen translate into the identical CDR3. In nucleotides, the CDR3 is TGTGCCAGCAGCTTAACGGGTGATGAGCAGTTCTTC. It yields the protein CASSLTGDEQFF. The chain carries TRBV7-6 and TRBJ2-1; D not resolved. CDR3 size: 12 residues. Between the trimmed V and J ends, which lost 2 bases and 8 bases, there was a span of 7 bases. CDR1 and CDR2 from the germline V gene are SGHVS and FNYEAQ.

V gene TRBV28 combines with J gene TRBJ1-1; no clear D. The CDR3 runs 13 residues. V gave up 7 bases and J gave up 0 bases, with 9 bases separating them. From germline, CDR1 is MDHEN and CDR2 SYDVKM. The CDR3 coding sequence is TGTGCCAGCATTCGGGATATGAACACTGAAGCTTTCTTT. Protein sequence: CASIRDMNTEAFF.

The rearrangement uses TRBV6-5 and TRBJ1-5; the D gene is possibly TRBD1 (6 bases). CDR1 MNHEY and CDR2 SVGAGI come from the germline V gene. Trimming cost V 2 bases and J 4 bases, with 12 bases left between them. This CDR3 has 15 amino acids. The CDR3 DNA reads as TGTGCCAGCAGTTACCGCGGACAGCCGAATCAGCCCCAGCATTTT. Encoded protein: CASSYRGQPNQPQHF.

The rearrangement joins TRBV28 to TRBJ2-2; 8 bases line up with TRBD1. CDR1 and CDR2 (germline): MDHEN, SYDVKM. V was clipped by 4 bases and J by 4 bases; unmatched bases: 2. The CDR3 is made up of 14 amino acids. In nucleotides, the CDR3 is TGTGCCAGCAGTTCGGGACAGGCCACCGGGGAGCTGTTTTTT. It is translated as CASSSGQATGELFF.

This clone has just a few counts. The chain joins TRBV6-5 to TRBJ2-1, with 9 bases identical to TRBD1. Per germline, CDR1 MNHEY and CDR2 SVGAGI. This CDR3 region has 14 residues. V shed 5 bases and J 9 bases; nucleotides not matched to a gene: 8. The CDR3 here is CASSTGTGSGEQFF. For the CDR3, the DNA is TGTGCCAGCAGTACCGGGACAGGGTCGGGTGAGCAGTTCTTC.

This chain joins TRBV5-6 and TRBJ1-3; no definite D call. This CDR3 comprises 16 residues. CDR1 SGHDT and CDR2 YYEEEE come from the germline V gene. V was shortened by 2 bases and J by 2 bases, with 14 bases between the two germline ends. DNA of the CDR3: TGTGCCAGCAGCTTTGATGCGGGAGTGACTGGAAACACCATATATTTT. Amino acid sequence: CASSFDAGVTGNTIYF.

This chain links TRBV9 with TRBJ1-2, with 12 positions matching TRBD1. CDR1 is SGDLS, CDR2 YYNGEE, per germline. The CDR3 spans 16 residues. The trim removed 2 bases at V and 4 bases at J, leaving 6 bases unmatched. The CDR3 DNA is TGTGCCAGCAGCGTGGCGCCGGGACAGGGGGCCTATGGCTACACCTTC. Translation: CASSVAPGQGAYGYTF. Variable domain in full (rest from reference TRBV9 and TRBJ1-2): DSGVTQTPKHLITATGQRVTLRCSPRSGDLSVYWYQQSLDQGLQFLIQYYNGEERAKGNILERFSAQQFPDLHSELNLSSLELGDSALYFCASSVAPGQGAYGYTFGSGTRLTVV.

This chain links TRBV5-6 with TRBJ1-3; D is unresolved. Germline V gene sequence: CDR1 SGHDT, CDR2 YYEEEE. The germline V and J ends were trimmed by 0 bases and 3 bases, with 7 bases remaining between them. This CDR3 has 14 amino acids. This CDR3 reads CASSLASGGNTIYF. Here the CDR3 DNA reads TGTGCCAGCAGCTTGGCGTCAGGTGGAAACACCATATATTTT.

The chain is built from TRBV5-5 and TRBJ1-2; D unresolved. CDR1 and CDR2 from the germline V gene are SGHKS and YYEKEE (reference sequence). Trimming stripped 0 bases from V and 3 bases from J, with 9 bases between. The CDR3 has 14 amino acids. The chain's CDR3 is CASSLVPDDYGYTF. CDR3 bases: TGTGCCAGCAGCTTGGTCCCAGATGACTATGGCTACACCTTC.

V usage is TRBV9 and J usage is TRBJ2-3; TRBD2 agrees at 8 bases. The CDR3 is made up of 16 amino acids. CDR1 is SGDLS and CDR2 is YYNGEE in the germline V gene. With V trimmed by 3 bases and J by 3 bases, 9 bases remained unmatched. The CDR3 here is CASSAREGSMTDTQYF. CDR3 in DNA: TGTGCCAGCAGCGCCCGGGAGGGTAGCATGACAGATACGCAGTATTTT.

The J gene is TRBJ1-2, the V gene TRBV29-1; 8 bases map to TRBD1. CDR1 is SQVTM and CDR2 is ANQGSEA in the germline V gene. This CDR3 has 12 amino acids. Germline trimming cut 3 bases from V and 7 bases from J; bases unmatched to any gene: 4. CDR3 DNA sequence: TGCAGCGTTGAGCCAGGGGGCGGTGGCTACACCTTC. Translating it yields CSVEPGGGGYTF.